This entry lists 9 T cell receptor beta chains sequenced from one sample in a study of T cell changes during pregnancy in multiple sclerosis (dated by TCRdb to about 2019). The receptor library was made with the immunoSEQ multiplex PCR assay. Here the immuneACCESS table is served through TCRdb, limited to in-frame sequences with V and J called. Missing clones are a known gap in these copies; in checked studies unresolved V genes cover under half, and the rest lacks a known reason. The sample data list about 77,000 clones, and roughly 91% of these were observed just once. 2.5% to 3% of the sample lies in the top ten. Sequencing was performed on peripheral blood, taken after pregnancy. These receptors came from a female donor in good health, enrolled as a control in a pregnancy study.

The sample holds one count of this clone. This chain uses TRBV28 with TRBJ1-2, with D hard to call. Trimming pared 3 bases from V and 1 base from J, leaving 12 bases between. The CDR3 runs 15 residues. The germline V gene encodes CDR1 MDHEN and CDR2 SYDVKM. CDR3 DNA sequence: TGTGCCAGCAGTTTTGCCCAGGCCCTTAACTATGGCTACACCTTC. Translated, it gives CASSFAQALNYGYTF.

The chain couples TRBV2 to TRBJ2-4; no clear D gene. Germline assignment: CDR1 SNHLY and CDR2 FYNNEI. Trimming took off 6 bases at V and 1 base at J, with 10 bases between the two ends. The CDR3 is made up of 14 amino acids. The CDR3 DNA follows: TGTGCCAGCAGGAACCAGGTGGCCAAAAACATTCAGTACTTC. Its protein product is CASRNQVAKNIQYF.

J is TRBJ2-3 and V is TRBV11-3, with 11 bases identical to TRBD2. Trimming removed 6 bases from V and 3 bases from J; junction bases left unmatched: 8. Germline V gene data show CDR1 as SGHNT and CDR2 as YENEEA. The CDR3 contains 16 residues. The DNA for the CDR3 is TGTGCCAGCAGTACCGGGACTAGCGGTTGGACAGATACGCAGTATTTT. As protein: CASSTGTSGWTDTQYF.

The chain is built from TRBV6-1 and TRBJ2-5; tentatively, D is TRBD1 (5 bases). CDR3 size: 16 residues. The ends were cut back, 4 bases at V and 2 bases at J, with 17 bases in the middle. Germline lookup yields CDR1 MNHNS and CDR2 SASEGT. The CDR3 region has the DNA TGTGCCAGCAGTGGGGTGCGGCAGGGTGGGCAAGAGACCCAGTACTTC. Translated: CASSGVRQGGQETQYF.

The V call is TRBV29-1, the J call TRBJ2-5; D may be TRBD2 (6 bases). The V gene lost 4 bases and the J gene lost 2 bases, with 14 bases spanning the gap. The CDR3 contains 14 residues. CDR1 SQVTM and CDR2 ANQGSEA come from the germline V gene. This CDR3 is CSVGGVWGQETQYF. DNA of the CDR3: TGCAGCGTTGGCGGGGTTTGGGGGCAAGAGACCCAGTACTTC. Full variable domain (outside the CDR3, taken from reference TRBV29-1 and TRBJ2-5): SAVISQKPSRDICQRGTSLTIQCQVDSQVTMMFWYRQQPGQSLTLIATANQGSEATYESGFVIDKFPISRPNLTFSTLTVSNMSPEDSSIYLCSVGGVWGQETQYFGPGTRLLVL.

This chain uses TRBV7-9 with TRBJ2-5, with D possibly matching TRBD1 (5 bases). This CDR3 has 15 residues. The germline V gene encodes CDR1 SEHNR and CDR2 FQNEAQ (reference sequence). V shed 5 bases and J shed 0 bases, with 13 bases lying between them. This CDR3 is CASSTYGQYQETQYF. In nucleotides, the CDR3 is TGTGCCAGCAGCACCTATGGACAATACCAAGAGACCCAGTACTTC.

The chain employs TRBV6-1 and TRBJ2-6, with TRBD1 matching 8 bases. CDR3 length: 15 amino acids. With 6 bases clipped from V and 0 bases from J, the junction kept 1 base outside the gene matches. CDR1 MNHNS and CDR2 SASEGT come from the germline V gene. The CDR3 nucleotides are TGTGCCAGCAGAGACAGGGGCTCTGGGGCCAACGTCCTGACTTTC. Encoded protein: CASRDRGSGANVLTF.

In DNA form, the CDR3 reads TGTGCCAGCAGTTTAAGGGACAGGGGACGGTGGGCTGAAAAACTGTTTTTT. Amino acid sequence: CASSLRDRGRWAEKLFF. This rearrangement joins TRBV28 to TRBJ1-4, with 10 bases matching TRBD1. The CDR3 has 17 residues. Germline-derived CDR1 and CDR2 are MDHEN and SYDVKM. V lost 2 bases to trimming and J lost 7 bases; unmatched junction nucleotides: 10.

The chain combines TRBV7-8 with TRBJ1-3; no firm D call. V dropped 3 bases and J dropped 1 base, with 7 bases sitting between them. Germline V CDR1 and CDR2: SGHVS, FQNEAQ. The CDR3 runs 14 residues. The CDR3 reads CASSFGGSGNTIYF. The CDR3 coding sequence is TGTGCCAGCAGCTTTGGAGGGTCTGGAAACACCATATATTTT.